This passage covers 3 T cell receptor beta chains from one sample sequenced in a study of read filtering for tumor transcriptome and immune sequencing. Molecular barcoded adaptors covering alpha/delta and beta/gamma chains were used on roughly 400 ng RNA. TCRdb used MiXCR to reprocess the reads, holding one entry per CDR3 protein. The table has 30,000 to 40,000 distinct CDR3 sequences, around 13% seen once. Sequenced sample: a population of CD138-negative cells sorted from bone marrow. These receptors were obtained from a donor over 35 with multiple myeloma.

This chain connects TRBV5-1 to TRBJ2-3, with 14 bases lining up with TRBD2. V lost 3 bases, J lost 5 bases, and 8 bases stayed unmatched. Germline lookup yields CDR1 SGHRS and CDR2 YFSETQ. This CDR3 is built from 17 residues. CDR3 sequence (DNA): TGCGCCAGCAGCTCTCAGACTAGCGGGGGGGTGGAAGATACGCAGTATTTT. This encodes CASSSQTSGGVEDTQYF.

This clonotype appeared a few times. With a far larger clone one base away, a read error is the likely cause. This sequence joins TRBV7-9 and TRBJ1-4; 12 bases are a match to TRBD1. The CDR3 covers 16 residues. The germline V gene has CDR1 SEHNR and CDR2 FQNEAQ (reference sequence). CDR3 residues: CVSSLLGTGGYEKLFF. CDR3 DNA sequence: TGTGTCAGCAGCTTACTGGGGACAGGGGGCTATGAAAAACTGTTTTTT.

This clonotype was detected ten times or more. The DNA for the CDR3 is TGCGCCAGCAGCCAGGGGGCATCTGGCACTGAAGCTTTCTTT. Protein sequence: CASSQGASGTEAFF. V gene TRBV5-1 combines with J gene TRBJ1-1; 8 nucleotides line up with TRBD1. Germline V gene lookup returns CDR1 SGHRS and CDR2 YFSETQ. This CDR3 region has 14 residues. Trimming at V came to 4 bases and at J to 4 bases, leaving 6 bases not matched to a gene.